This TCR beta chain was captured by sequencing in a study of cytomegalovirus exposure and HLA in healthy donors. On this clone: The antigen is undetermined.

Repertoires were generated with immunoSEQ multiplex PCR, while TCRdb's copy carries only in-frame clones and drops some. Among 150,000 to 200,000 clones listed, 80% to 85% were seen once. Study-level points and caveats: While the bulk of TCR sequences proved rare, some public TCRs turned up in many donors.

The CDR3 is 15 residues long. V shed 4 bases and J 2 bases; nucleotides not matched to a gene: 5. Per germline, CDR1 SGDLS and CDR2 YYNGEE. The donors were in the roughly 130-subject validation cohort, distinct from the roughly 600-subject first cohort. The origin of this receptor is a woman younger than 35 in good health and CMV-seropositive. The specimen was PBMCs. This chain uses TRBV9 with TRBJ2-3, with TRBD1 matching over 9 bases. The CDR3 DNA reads TGTGCCAGCAGCAGGGGGGACAGGGACACAGATACGCAGTATTTT. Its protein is CASSRGDRDTDTQYF.